Included here is one T cell receptor beta chain sequence, with context. Its antigen is unknown. The data were obtained in a study of identical twins. Study results and caveats: Abundant cord blood beta clonotypes carried fewer insertions; memory repertoires showed none.

The cDNA had a unique molecular identifier and a template-switch universal primer site. TCRdb reprocessed the 5' RACE reads with MiXCR, giving one entry per CDR3 protein. Of about 890,000 distinct CDR3 sequences in the sample, approximately 13% are singletons; the top ten hold around 1.5%. V shed 1 base and J shed 6 bases, with 20 bases lying between them. The CDR3 is 16 amino acids. The germline gives CDR1 DFQATT, CDR2 SNEGSKA (reference sequence). Separately, the same data were catalogued under a study of yellow fever vaccine responses in identical twins.

The TCR sequence derives from a woman aged 18-29 years in good health. This sequence joins TRBV20-1 and TRBJ2-3; D may correspond to TRBD1 or TRBD2 (5 bases each). The sequenced sample was PBMCs. The CDR3 coding sequence is TGCAGTGCTAGAGGTGTTAGGGACCTCGCATCCGATACGCAGTATTTT. Protein sequence: CSARGVRDLASDTQYF.